This T cell receptor beta chain emerged from a study of cytomegalovirus exposure and HLA in healthy donors. With 60 Vbeta and 13 Jbeta primers, the PCR was carried out. Sequencing used immunoSEQ multiplex PCR; TCRdb keeps in-frame clones, though not all of them. The table includes approximately 100,000 clones, roughly two thirds detected once. V shed 6 bases, J shed 4 bases, and the junction held 6 bases outside the gene matches. This CDR3 contains 14 residues. CDR1 is MNHNS and CDR2 is SASEGT in the germline V gene. The chain recombines TRBV6-1 with TRBJ2-3; TRBD1 matches at 8 bases. The specimen was PBMCs. The sequence was collected from a female donor in good health and CMV-seronegative. The CDR3 loop reads CASSLRTGSDTQYF. The CDR3 region has the DNA TGTGCCAGCAGCCTAAGGACAGGGTCAGATACGCAGTATTTT.